This T cell receptor (beta chain) was obtained from a study of blood T cells in healthy people across ages. Primed by a sample-barcoded 5' primer and a J-beta primer mix, a second PCR proceeded for about 7 to 11 cycles. Every cDNA was tagged by a template-switch adaptor with 12 random nucleotides. TCRdb independently ran MiXCR on the 5' RACE reads; one entry per CDR3 protein. The sample lists about 730,000 distinct CDR3 sequences, roughly 47% seen once, with 20% to 25% in the top ten. The CDR3 extends over 15 amino acids. Trimming removed 0 bases at V and 5 bases at J, with 14 bases between. Germline assignment: CDR1 SGHRS and CDR2 YFSETQ. Notes on the study in general: When set beside aged donors, long-lived donors presented more naive CD4+ cells and higher diversity.

Total RNA extracted from each sample amounted to at least 5.5 micrograms. Concerning this clonotype: Its antigen is as yet unknown.

Sample: blood. This sequence originates from a woman in her sixties or seventies in good health. The J gene is TRBJ1-1, the V gene TRBV5-1; D remains ambiguous. The CDR3 nucleotides are TGCGCCAGCAGCTTGGACGTGGGGTTGGGGACTGAAGCTTTCTTT. Residues: CASSLDVGLGTEAFF.